A single sample is the source of the 10 T cell receptor beta chains below, sequenced in a study of T cell responses to AZD1222 COVID-19 vaccine. The method was immunoSEQ multiplex PCR; TCRdb's version includes in-frame clones alone and lacks a portion of them. The sample contains roughly 100,000 clones, about 81% of which appear only once. The specimen was peripheral blood, collected on day 0 of AZD1222 vaccination. The receptors stem from an adult in good health.

This sequence joins TRBV27 and TRBJ1-5, with unresolved D. V lost 5 bases and J 0 bases, leaving 14 bases between the germline ends. Germline CDR1 MNHEY, CDR2 SMNVEV (reference sequence). The CDR3 loop spans 16 amino acids. CDR3 amino acids: CASSPSTGDSNQPQHF. DNA for the CDR3: TGTGCCAGCAGTCCATCGACGGGAGATAGCAATCAGCCCCAGCATTTT.

The chain combines TRBV20-1 with TRBJ1-2, with 7 bases identical to TRBD1. Germline assignment: CDR1 DFQATT and CDR2 SNEGSKA (reference sequence). This CDR3 spans 11 amino acids. Losses at the gene ends were 3 bases for V and 8 bases for J; bases not matched to a gene: 3. CDR3 nucleotide sequence: TGCAGTGCTAGCACAGGGGTCGGCTACACCTTC. It translates to CSASTGVGYTF.

This clone was found a few times. The chain employs TRBV11-2 and TRBJ2-2; D possibly uses TRBD1 or TRBD2 (5 bases each). With 0 bases removed from V and 2 bases from J, the gap between germline ends came to 22 bases. Germline V lookup: CDR1 SGHAT, CDR2 FQNNGV. The CDR3 covers 20 residues. The CDR3 bases are TGTGCCAGCAGCTTAGATTTTCTCGGGTTCCAGGGAGATAACACCGGGGAGCTGTTTTTT. Its translation: CASSLDFLGFQGDNTGELFF.

The rearrangement uses TRBV7-8 and TRBJ2-7, with TRBD1 as a possible D gene (6 bases). V was cut by 5 bases and J by 3 bases, with 17 bases left in between. This CDR3 comprises 15 residues. Looked up from germline, CDR1 is SGHVS and CDR2 is FQNEAQ. This chain's CDR3 is CASSATGTIIYEQYF. Here the CDR3 DNA reads TGTGCCAGCAGCGCTACCGGGACAATTATCTACGAGCAGTACTTC. The full variable domain, in which reference TRBV7-8 and TRBJ2-7 provide the parts outside the CDR3, is GAGVSQSPRYKVAKRGQDVALRCDPISGHVSLFWYQQALGQGPEFLTYFQNEAQLDKSGLPSDRFFAERPEGSVSTLKIQRTQQEDSAVYLCASSATGTIIYEQYFGPGTRLTVT.

This clone has a single count. The chain employs TRBV5-1 and TRBJ2-3; D not resolved. The V gene's germline CDR1 is SGHRS and CDR2 YFSETQ. V was shortened by 1 base and J by 2 bases, with 8 bases between the two germline ends. The CDR3 spans 14 residues. The chain's CDR3 is CASSLIPATDTQYF. The DNA of the CDR3 is TGCGCCAGCAGCTTGATTCCAGCCACAGATACGCAGTATTTT.

V gene TRBV5-1 combines with J gene TRBJ2-7, with a possible D match to TRBD1 (6 bases). CDR1 and CDR2 (germline): SGHRS, YFSETQ. This CDR3 contains 13 residues. V lost 0 bases to trimming and J lost 3 bases, with 7 bases between them. This CDR3 reads CASSLEDSYEQYF. The CDR3, as DNA: TGCGCCAGCAGCTTGGAGGACAGCTACGAGCAGTACTTC. Variable domain in full (rest from reference TRBV5-1 and TRBJ2-7): KAGVTQTPRYLIKTRGQQVTLSCSPISGHRSVSWYQQTPGQGLQFLFEYFSETQRNKGNFPGRFSGRQFSNSRSEMNVSTLELGDSALYLCASSLEDSYEQYFGPGTRLTVT.

The chain combines TRBV12-3 or TRBV12-4 with TRBJ2-2; D not resolved. V gave up 5 bases and J gave up 6 bases, with 7 bases separating them. CDR3 length: 12 residues. The CDR3 sequence: CASSETPGELFF. The CDR3 DNA sequence: TGTGCCAGCAGTGAGACCCCCGGGGAGCTGTTTTTT.

The rearrangement uses TRBV19 and TRBJ1-2; possible D gene TRBD1, 5 bases. V was pared by 4 bases and J by 4 bases, with 13 bases between. Germline CDR1 and CDR2: LNHDA and SQIVND (reference sequence). The CDR3 covers 14 residues. CDR3: CASSRVGDSYGYTF. As DNA, the CDR3 is TGTGCCAGTAGTAGAGTAGGGGATTCCTATGGCTACACCTTC.

V and J are TRBV12-3 or TRBV12-4 and TRBJ1-2; 7 nucleotides line up with TRBD1. CDR3 size: 13 residues. Trimming cost V 7 bases and J 3 bases; bases outside gene matches: 5. The CDR3 loop reads CASTLGQDYGYTF. CDR3 in DNA: TGTGCCAGCACCCTCGGACAGGACTATGGCTACACCTTC.

V usage is TRBV7-2 and J usage is TRBJ2-7; D not resolved. CDR3 length: 13 amino acids. The germline CDR1 and CDR2 sequences are SGHTA and FQGNSA. Between the trimmed V and J ends, which lost 2 bases and 0 bases, there was a span of 5 bases. As DNA, the CDR3 is TGTGCCAGCAGCTTACGCTACTCCTACGAGCAGTACTTC. Translated: CASSLRYSYEQYF.